The 29 T cell receptor beta chains in this list originate from one sample, sequenced in a study of Graves' ophthalmopathy and Graves' hyperthyroidism. Researchers took RNA transcripts and amplified TCR beta CDR3 regions from them. Scientists carried out first-round RT-PCR using HTBI primers and then a second-round multiplex PCR. Each CDR3 protein gets one entry after TCRdb re-called the multiplex PCR reads with MiXCR. This table holds over 650,000 distinct CDR3 sequences, 35% to 50% found once. The sample consisted of peripheral blood. The origin of the receptors is an adult man with Graves' ophthalmopathy.

Worth noting for this clonotype: A much larger clone is a single base away; this may be a read error. CDR3 sequence (DNA): TGCTGTGCTAGAGATGAGTCCGGGGATAGTCAGCCCCAGCATTTT. Protein: CCARDESGDSQPQHF. The chain carries TRBV20-1 and TRBJ1-5; D gene unclear. Germline V gene sequence: CDR1 DFQATT, CDR2 SNEGSKA (reference sequence). The CDR3 covers 15 residues.

Many counts were recorded for this clonotype. CDR3 residues: CASSREGYGYTF. CDR3 sequence (DNA): TGTGCCAGCAGCCGTGAGGGCTATGGCTACACCTTC. V and J are TRBV2 and TRBJ1-2; D gene uncertain. Trimming stripped 6 bases from V and 4 bases from J, with 9 bases between. CDR3 length: 12 amino acids. Germline CDR1 SNHLY, CDR2 FYNNEI.

This clonotype was counted ten times or more. This chain uses TRBV10-2 with TRBJ1-4; D gene uncertain. The CDR3 is 13 amino acids. The V and J ends lost 3 bases and 4 bases respectively, with 6 bases between them. The germline gives CDR1 WSHSY, CDR2 SAAADI. The CDR3 region is CASSDGDNEKLFF. The CDR3 nucleotides are TGCGCCAGCAGTGATGGGGATAATGAAAAACTGTTTTTT.

This clonotype was recorded many times. The chain couples TRBV7-2 to TRBJ2-7, with a tentative D call TRBD2 (7 bases). Per the germline V gene, CDR1 is SGHTA and CDR2 is FQGNSA. The CDR3 length is 15 residues. Deletions cut 7 bases from V and 7 bases from J, with 23 bases between. The CDR3 loop is CASNPTGGQAWEQYF. DNA for the CDR3: TGTGCCAGCAACCCTACGGGGGGCCAAGCTTGGGAGCAGTACTTC.

The chain links TRBV6-4 to TRBJ1-1; 12 nucleotides line up with TRBD1. The germline V gene encodes CDR1 MRHNA and CDR2 SNTAGT. CDR3 length equals 15 residues. The V gene end was trimmed by 3 bases and the J gene end by 12 bases; junction bases not matched to a gene: 11. CDR3 bases: TGTGCCAGCAGTGAAACACCGGGACAGGGGGCGACGTCTTTCTTT. Its translation is CASSETPGQGATSFF.

The chain employs TRBV7-3 and TRBJ2-7; 9 bases match TRBD1. The germline V gene encodes CDR1 SGHTA and CDR2 FQGTGA. J was trimmed by 7 bases and V by 5 bases; bases with no gene match: 9. This CDR3 has 14 amino acids. The CDR3 sequence is CASSTQGAGNEQYF. The DNA for the CDR3 is TGTGCCAGCAGCACACAGGGGGCGGGCAATGAGCAGTACTTC.

V is TRBV20-1 and J is TRBJ2-7, with D perhaps TRBD2 (5 bases). CDR3 length equals 16 residues. V lost 1 base and J lost 2, with 18 bases in between. Germline V gene lookup returns CDR1 DFQATT and CDR2 SNEGSKA (reference sequence). In nucleotides, the CDR3 is TGCAGTGCTAGAGGCCAGTGGCTAGAGGGTCCCTACGAGCAGTACTTC. It is translated as CSARGQWLEGPYEQYF.

The genes are TRBV15 and TRBJ2-2; 11 bases map to TRBD1. V shed 5 bases and J 11 bases; nucleotides not matched to a gene: 13. Germline-derived CDR1 and CDR2 are LNHNV and YYDKDF (reference sequence). This CDR3 comprises 16 residues. CDR3 residues: CATSGGQGGLAGELFF. CDR3 coding DNA: TGTGCCACCAGCGGGGGACAGGGGGGTCTAGCTGGAGAGCTGTTTTTT.

A remark on this clonotype: One junction end disagrees with the germline gene, perhaps due to a read error. The chain couples TRBV25-1 to TRBJ2-7; 11 positions match TRBD2. Germline V CDR1 and CDR2: MGHDK, SYGVNS. The CDR3 is made up of 16 amino acids. The CDR3 nucleotides are TGTGCCAGCAGTGCAGGGACTAGCGGTCCCCTCCGCGAGCGGTACTTC. It translates to CASSAGTSGPLRERYF.

This chain joins TRBV29-1 and TRBJ1-2; a weak D match, TRBD1 (5 bases). The length of the CDR3 is 13 residues. The V gene lost 1 base and the J gene lost 3 bases, with 9 bases spanning the gap. CDR1 and CDR2 from the germline V gene are SQVTM and ANQGSEA. As DNA, the CDR3 is TGCAGCGTTGAAGGAGGGGCTCACTATGGCTACACCTTC. Residues: CSVEGGAHYGYTF.

This clonotype was counted at least ten times. The chain joins TRBV29-1 to TRBJ2-7; D may be TRBD1 or TRBD2 (6 bases each). Germline values: CDR1 SQVTM, CDR2 ANQGSEA. The CDR3 is made up of 13 amino acids. Trimming removed 4 bases at V and 3 bases at J, with 13 bases between. The CDR3 spells CSVGGGIYYEQYF. The CDR3 DNA sequence: TGCAGCGTTGGAGGGGGGATCTACTACGAGCAGTACTTC.

The CDR3 nucleotides are TGTGCCAGCAGCTTAAGGACTAGCGGGGAACTGGCTTACGAGCAGTACTTC. The encoded protein is CASSLRTSGELAYEQYF. The J gene is TRBJ2-7, the V gene TRBV5-5; 12 bases align to TRBD2. Germline V gene sequence: CDR1 SGHKS, CDR2 YYEKEE (reference sequence). This CDR3 comprises 17 residues. V shed 2 bases and J 4 bases; nucleotides not matched to a gene: 10.

The chain recombines TRBV19 with TRBJ1-2; 7 positions agree with TRBD1. The germline gives CDR1 LNHDA, CDR2 SQIVND (reference sequence). V lost 7 bases, J lost 5 bases, and 10 bases stayed unmatched. The length of the CDR3 is 14 residues. Here the CDR3 DNA reads TGTGCCAGTACCCCCGGGACAGAAGTTTATGGCTACACCTTC. This gives the protein CASTPGTEVYGYTF.

About this clonotype: A much larger clone lies a single base off, so this may be a read error. The V and J genes are TRBV5-1 and TRBJ2-7; D is unclear. The V gene's germline CDR1 is SGHRS and CDR2 YFSETQ. The CDR3 has 14 amino acids. The CDR3: CTSSLWTDSYEQYF. DNA for the CDR3: TGCACCAGCAGCCTCTGGACGGATTCCTACGAGCAGTACTTC.

The V gene is TRBV29-1, the J gene TRBJ1-6; unclear D gene. CDR1 and CDR2 (germline): SQVTM, ANQGSEA. Trimming cost V 8 bases and J 0 bases, with 11 bases left between them. The length of the CDR3 is 14 residues. Here the CDR3 DNA reads TGCAGCTTGGAACAGAGCTCCTATAATTCACCCCTCCACTTT. As protein: CSLEQSSYNSPLHF.

The chain couples TRBV29-1 to TRBJ1-2; 8 nucleotides agree with TRBD1. In germline, CDR1 is SQVTM, CDR2 ANQGSEA. The CDR3 covers 15 residues. Unmatched junction bases numbered 15, after V lost 8 bases and J lost 4 bases. The CDR3 sequence: CSSYSGQGATYGYTF. CDR3 bases: TGCAGCAGTTACTCGGGGCAGGGGGCTACCTATGGCTACACCTTC.

This clonotype was recorded at least ten times. This sequence joins TRBV24-1 and TRBJ2-2; 8 nucleotides align to TRBD1. With 4 bases clipped from V and 0 bases from J, the junction kept 6 bases outside the gene matches. Germline V gene data show CDR1 as KGHDR and CDR2 as SFDVKD. This CDR3 region has 17 residues. CDR3 sequence: CATSDPGQAANTGELFF. As DNA, the CDR3 is TGTGCCACCAGTGACCCGGGACAGGCGGCGAACACCGGGGAGCTGTTTTTT.

This clonotype was recorded at least ten times. This chain connects TRBV2 to TRBJ2-7, with 7 positions matching TRBD1. Germline trimming cut 0 bases from V and 12 bases from J; bases unmatched to any gene: 8. Germline loops: CDR1 SNHLY, CDR2 FYNNEI. The CDR3 sequence is 13 residues long. CDR3 sequence reads: CASSEARQGVRYF. DNA for the CDR3: TGTGCCAGCAGTGAAGCGCGACAGGGCGTTCGGTACTTC.

This clonotype was seen repeatedly, ten times or more. The chain employs TRBV6-6 and TRBJ1-3; D gene unclear. CDR3 length: 18 residues. The germline CDR1 and CDR2 sequences are MNHNY and SVGAGI (reference sequence). V lost 2 bases to trimming and J lost 0 bases, with 17 bases between them. The DNA of the CDR3 is TGTGCCAGCAGTTACAGTTTGGACGGACCAAGCTCTGGAAACACCATATATTTT. This codes for CASSYSLDGPSSGNTIYF.

This clonotype was recorded only once. The chain is built from TRBV9 and TRBJ2-2; 11 bases match TRBD2. The ends lost 4 bases at V and 6 bases at J; junction bases unmatched: 17. The germline gives CDR1 SGDLS, CDR2 YYNGEE. The CDR3 extends over 19 amino acids. The CDR3 loop is CASSTQGLADFWGPGELFF. CDR3 DNA: TGTGCCAGCAGCACCCAGGGACTAGCGGATTTCTGGGGTCCCGGGGAGCTGTTTTTT.

Regarding this clonotype: A much bigger clone sits one base away, suggesting this may be a read error. The chain employs TRBV2 and TRBJ2-2; perhaps TRBD2 as D (5 bases). The CDR3 consists of 13 residues. Germline V lookup: CDR1 SNHLY, CDR2 FYNNEI. The ends were cut back, 6 bases at V and 7 bases at J, with 12 bases in the middle. CDR3 amino acids: CASRGGRGGELFF. The CDR3, as DNA: TGTGCCAGCAGGGGCGGACGGGGCGGGGAGCTGTTTTTT.

The genes are TRBV7-2 and TRBJ2-5, with D uncertain. Germline CDR1 is SGHTA and CDR2 is FQGNSA. CDR3 length equals 13 residues. V was pared by 1 base and J by 13 bases, with 16 bases between. Written as DNA, the CDR3 is TGTGCCAGCAGCTTAGTGAACTCCTACGAGCGGTACTTC. This codes for CASSLVNSYERYF.

The table lists this clonotype with many counts. This CDR3 is CASSLGREDTEAFF. The CDR3 DNA sequence: TGTGCCAGCAGCTTGGGGCGGGAGGACACTGAAGCTTTCTTT. The chain carries TRBV7-9 and TRBJ1-1; possibly TRBD1 for D (5 bases). Germline values: CDR1 SEHNR, CDR2 FQNEAQ (reference sequence). This CDR3 spans 14 amino acids. The germline V and J ends were trimmed by 3 bases and 3 bases, with 11 bases remaining between them. The whole variable domain, remainder taken from reference TRBV7-9 and TRBJ1-1, is DTGVSQNPRHKITKRGQNVTFRCDPISEHNRLYWYRQTLGQGPEFLTYFQNEAQLEKSRLLSDRFSAERPKGSFSTLEIQRTEQGDSAMYLCASSLGREDTEAFFGQGTRLTVV.

The chain employs TRBV2 and TRBJ2-5; a possible D gene is TRBD1 (6 bases). V shed 8 bases and J shed 4 bases, with 11 bases lying between them. CDR1 is SNHLY and CDR2 is FYNNEI in the germline V gene. The CDR3 spans 12 residues. The CDR3 nucleotides read TGTGCCAGCTCAGGGGTGCGAGAGACCCAGTACTTC. Residues: CASSGVRETQYF.

Concerning this clonotype itself: A much larger clone differs by one base, so this may be a read error. This CDR3 fails to terminate in the conserved phenylalanine or tryptophan, so it likely reflects a read error. This chain links TRBV12-3 or TRBV12-4 with TRBJ2-7; D is possibly TRBD1 or TRBD2 (5 bases each). This CDR3 has 14 residues. V lost 5 bases and J lost 6, with 17 bases in between. The CDR3 loop is CASSVRDGGGEQYC. In DNA, the CDR3 is TGTGCCAGCAGTGTCCGGGACGGCGGCGGCGAGCAGTACTGC.

This clonotype has more than one count but fewer than ten. J is TRBJ2-7 and V is TRBV7-8, with 13 bases that match TRBD2. The germline V gene encodes CDR1 SGHVS and CDR2 FQNEAQ. V lost 1 base to trimming and J lost 4 bases; unmatched junction nucleotides: 4. The CDR3 is 16 amino acids. The CDR3 region has the DNA TGTGCCAGCAGCTTAGAGTCGGGACTAGCGGGATACGAGCAGTACTTC. It yields the protein CASSLESGLAGYEQYF. Combining the CDR3 with reference TRBV7-8 and TRBJ2-7 gives the whole variable domain GAGVSQSPRYKVAKRGQDVALRCDPISGHVSLFWYQQALGQGPEFLTYFQNEAQLDKSGLPSDRFFAERPEGSVSTLKIQRTQQEDSAVYLCASSLESGLAGYEQYFGPGTRLTVT.

This clonotype was counted many times. The V gene is TRBV20-1, the J gene TRBJ2-5; 12 nucleotides agree with TRBD2. Per the germline V gene, CDR1 is DFQATT and CDR2 is SNEGSKA (reference sequence). This CDR3 comprises 14 residues. With V trimmed by 5 bases and J by 4 bases, 5 bases remained unmatched. Here the CDR3 DNA reads TGCAGTGCTGCTAGCGGGAGGGCCGGAGAGACCCAGTACTTC. It specifies CSAASGRAGETQYF.

This clonotype was seen repeatedly, ten times or more. The CDR3 sequence is CSARGTANYGYTF. Written as DNA, the CDR3 is TGCAGCGCGCGGGGGACAGCGAACTATGGCTACACCTTC. The J gene is TRBJ1-2, the V gene TRBV20-1; 7 positions agree with TRBD1. CDR1 is DFQATT and CDR2 is SNEGSKA in the germline V gene (reference sequence). The length of the CDR3 is 13 residues.

The chain combines TRBV19 with TRBJ2-2; TRBD1 matches 7 bases. Germline values: CDR1 LNHDA, CDR2 SQIVND (reference sequence). J gave up 0 bases and V 6 bases, and 4 bases lay outside the gene matches. The CDR3 loop spans 15 amino acids. The CDR3 spells CASRETGANTGELFF. In DNA, the CDR3 is TGTGCCAGTAGAGAAACAGGGGCGAACACCGGGGAGCTGTTTTTT.